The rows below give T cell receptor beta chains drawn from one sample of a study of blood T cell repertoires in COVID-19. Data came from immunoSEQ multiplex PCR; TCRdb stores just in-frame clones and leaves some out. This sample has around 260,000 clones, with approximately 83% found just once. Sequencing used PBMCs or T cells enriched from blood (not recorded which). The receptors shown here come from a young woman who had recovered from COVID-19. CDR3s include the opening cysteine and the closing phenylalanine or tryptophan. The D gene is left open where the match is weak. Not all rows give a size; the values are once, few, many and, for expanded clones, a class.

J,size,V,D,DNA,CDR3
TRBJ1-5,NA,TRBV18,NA,TGTGCCAGCTCACCTACTTCAGGGCAGCCCCAGCATTTT,CASSPTSGQPQHF
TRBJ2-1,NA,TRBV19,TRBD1,TGTGCCACCTCCGACAGGGGCTCCTACAATGAGCAGTTCTTC,CATSDRGSYNEQFF
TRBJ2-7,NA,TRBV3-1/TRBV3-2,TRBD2,TGTGCCAGCAGCCCCTGGGCGGGAGGACACTACGAGCAGTACTTC,CASSPWAGGHYEQYF
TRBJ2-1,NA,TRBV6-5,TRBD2,TGTGCCAGCACCCCAGCGGGCGGGAGTGGCAATGAGCAGTTCTTC,CASTPAGGSGNEQFF
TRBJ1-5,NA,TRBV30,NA,TGTGCCTGGAGTGTACGGGGGCAGCCCCAGCATTTT,CAWSVRGQPQHF
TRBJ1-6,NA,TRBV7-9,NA,TGTGCCAGCAGCTTGGGTCGAGGGAATTCACCCCTCCACTTT,CASSLGRGNSPLHF
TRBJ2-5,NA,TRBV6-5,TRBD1,TGTGCCAGCAGCGCAGACAGGGCACAAGAGACCCAGTACTTC,CASSADRAQETQYF
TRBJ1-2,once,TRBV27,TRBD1,TGTGCCAGCAAAGGGACAGGGAACTATGGCTACACCTTC,CASKGTGNYGYTF
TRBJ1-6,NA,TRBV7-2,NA,TGTGCCAGCAGCCATAGGTCCGGGGGGTCCTATAATTCACCCCTCCACTTT,CASSHRSGGSYNSPLHF
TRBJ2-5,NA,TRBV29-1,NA,TGCAGCGCCAGGACAGCCTACCAAGAGACCCAGTACTTC,CSARTAYQETQYF
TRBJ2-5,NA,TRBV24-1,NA,TGTGCCACCCAAGGAACAGAAGAGACCCAGTACTTC,CATQGTEETQYF
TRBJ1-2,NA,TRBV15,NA,TGTGCCACCAGCAGAGATCCCCGGGTGAACTATGGCTACACCTTC,CATSRDPRVNYGYTF
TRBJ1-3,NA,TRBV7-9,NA,TGTGCCAGCAGCCGCGGGGAGGTGGCTGGAAACACCATATATTTT,CASSRGEVAGNTIYF
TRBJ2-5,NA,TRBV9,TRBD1,TGTGCCAGCAGTGTACATGGGGGACAGGGAGAGACCCAGTACTTC,CASSVHGGQGETQYF
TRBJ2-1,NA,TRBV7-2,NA,TGTGCCAGCAGCGCGATTAATGAGCAGTTCTTC,CASSAINEQFF
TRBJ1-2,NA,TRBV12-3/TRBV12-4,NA,TGTGCCAGCAGTTTCCGGGGGGCAGTTGGCTACACCTTC,CASSFRGAVGYTF
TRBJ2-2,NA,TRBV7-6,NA,TGTGCCAGCAGCTTACGTACAGGGAACACCGGGGAGCTGTTTTTT,CASSLRTGNTGELFF
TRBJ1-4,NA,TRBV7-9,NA,TGTGCCAGCAGCTTAGTATTAGGGGGATCTAATGAAAAACTGTTTTTT,CASSLVLGGSNEKLFF
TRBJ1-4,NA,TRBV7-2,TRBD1,TGTGCCAGCAGACCCAACAGGGGGCAGGAGATCAATGAAAAACTGTTTTTT,CASRPNRGQEINEKLFF
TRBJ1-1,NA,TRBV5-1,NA,TGCGCCAGCAGCTTGGTCCAGGCGAACACTGAAGCTTTCTTT,CASSLVQANTEAFF
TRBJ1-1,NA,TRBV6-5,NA,TGTGCCAGCACTCCCGGAGCAGGGCTGAACACTGAAGCTTTCTTT,CASTPGAGLNTEAFF
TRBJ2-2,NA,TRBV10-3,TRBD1,TGTGCCATCACTGGACAGGGCGGGGAGCTGTTTTTT,CAITGQGGELFF
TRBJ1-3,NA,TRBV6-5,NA,TGTGCCAGCACTACCCTCAGGGTTGGAAACACCATATATTTT,CASTTLRVGNTIYF
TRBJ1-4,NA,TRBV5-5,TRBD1,TGTGCCAGCAGCCTGACGGGACAGGGGGCCAGTGCTAATGAAAAACTGTTTTTT,CASSLTGQGASANEKLFF
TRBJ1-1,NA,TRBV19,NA,TGTGCCAGCCACGCCCACTACCCTAACACTGAAGCTTTCTTT,CASHAHYPNTEAFF
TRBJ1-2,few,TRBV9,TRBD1,TGTGCCAGCGTCGGGACAGGGGGAAGTTTGGGCTACACCTTC,CASVGTGGSLGYTF
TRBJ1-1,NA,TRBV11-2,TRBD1,TGTGCCAGCAGCCATCGGACAGGGATAATGAACACTGAAGCTTTCTTT,CASSHRTGIMNTEAFF
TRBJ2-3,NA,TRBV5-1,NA,TGCGCCAGCAGTGTCTCCGGGATGAGCACAGATACGCAGTATTTT,CASSVSGMSTDTQYF
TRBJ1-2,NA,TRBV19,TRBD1,TGTGCCAGTACTCGGCGGACAGGGGAGGGCTATGGCTACACCTTC,CASTRRTGEGYGYTF
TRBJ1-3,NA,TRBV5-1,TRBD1,TGCGCCAGCAGCTTGGCGACAGGGGCAGGAAACACCATATATTTT,CASSLATGAGNTIYF
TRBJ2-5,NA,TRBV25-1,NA,TGTGCCAGCACGTCCCTGTACCAAGAGACCCAGTACTTC,CASTSLYQETQYF
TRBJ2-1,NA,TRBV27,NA,TGTGCCAGCAAGGAAGGGGATAGAAGCTACAATGAGCAGTTCTTC,CASKEGDRSYNEQFF
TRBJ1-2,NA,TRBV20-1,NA,TGCAGTGCTAGTAGACAGCTATATAACTATGGCTACACCTTC,CSASRQLYNYGYTF
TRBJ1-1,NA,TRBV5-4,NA,TGTGCCAGCAGCTCTGGACAGAACACTGAAGCTTTCTTT,CASSSGQNTEAFF
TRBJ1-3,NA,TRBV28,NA,TGTGCCAGCAGTTTCCGACAGCTCTCTGGAAACACCATATATTTT,CASSFRQLSGNTIYF
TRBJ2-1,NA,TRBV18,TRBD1,TGTGCCAGCTCACCTCAGGGGACAGGGGGCTACAATGAGCAGTTCTTC,CASSPQGTGGYNEQFF
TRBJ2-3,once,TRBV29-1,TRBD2,TGCAGCCTGAGGCCTAGCGGGGGAGCGTCAGCAGATACGCAGTATTTT,CSLRPSGGASADTQYF
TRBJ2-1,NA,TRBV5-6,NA,TGTGCCAGCAGCTCCAACAGGGCCAATGAGCAGTTCTTC,CASSSNRANEQFF
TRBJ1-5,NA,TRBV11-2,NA,TGTGCCAGCAGCTTAGACGGACAGATAAATCAGCCCCAGCATTTT,CASSLDGQINQPQHF
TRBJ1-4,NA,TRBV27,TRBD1,TGTGCCAGCATGGACAGGGCAAATGAAAAACTGTTTTTT,CASMDRANEKLFF
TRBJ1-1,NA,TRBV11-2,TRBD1,TGTGCCAGCAGCACCACAGGGGAGTGGAATGAAGCTTTCTTT,CASSTTGEWNEAFF
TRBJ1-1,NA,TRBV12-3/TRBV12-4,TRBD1,TGTGCCAGCAGTTTGCCCCCAGGGGGTGAAGCTTTCTTT,CASSLPPGGEAFF
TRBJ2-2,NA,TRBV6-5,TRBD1,TGTGCCAGCAGCGACGGGACAGGGTCTTCCGGGGAGCTGTTTTTT,CASSDGTGSSGELFF
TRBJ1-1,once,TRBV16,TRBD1,TGTGCCAGCAGCCAACTCGTCCCGGGACAGGGTCGAACTGAAGCTTTCTTT,CASSQLVPGQGRTEAFF
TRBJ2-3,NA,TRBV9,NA,TGTGCCAGCAGCGTAAGCGGTTTCACAGATACGCAGTATTTT,CASSVSGFTDTQYF
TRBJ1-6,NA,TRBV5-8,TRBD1,TGTGCCAGCAGCCGCGGGGAGACAGGGCGACACCTCCACTTT,CASSRGETGRHLHF
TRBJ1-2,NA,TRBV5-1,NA,TGCGCCAGCAGCTTGGATGGCACCACCAACTATGGCTACACCTTC,CASSLDGTTNYGYTF
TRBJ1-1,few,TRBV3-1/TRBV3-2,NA,TGTGCCAGCAGCCAAGTTCCTGGGCAGGGGGAAGCTTTCTTT,CASSQVPGQGEAFF
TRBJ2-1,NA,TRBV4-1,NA,TGCGCCAGCAGCCCACGTGGAGATGAGCAGTTCTTC,CASSPRGDEQFF
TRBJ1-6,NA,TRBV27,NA,TGTGCCAGCAGTTTGTCGCGGTCGTGGAATTCACCCCTCCACTTT,CASSLSRSWNSPLHF
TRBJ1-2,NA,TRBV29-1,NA,TGCAGCGTTGGGCCCAGGGAGCGGGAGCTGGATGGCTACACCTTC,CSVGPRERELDGYTF
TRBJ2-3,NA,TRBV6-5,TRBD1,TGTGCCAGCAGTTACAGGGACAGGGGAAGAGATACGCAGTATTTT,CASSYRDRGRDTQYF
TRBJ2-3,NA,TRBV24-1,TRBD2,TGTGCCACCAGTGTAACTAGCGAGGGAGATACGCAGTATTTT,CATSVTSEGDTQYF
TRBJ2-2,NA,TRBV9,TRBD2,TGTGCCAGCAGTCGGCTAGCGGGACACACCGGGGAGCTGTTTTTT,CASSRLAGHTGELFF
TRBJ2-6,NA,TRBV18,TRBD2,TGTGCCAGCTCCCTACGGTCGGGAGGGAGCTCTGGGGCCAACGTCCTGACTTTC,CASSLRSGGSSGANVLTF